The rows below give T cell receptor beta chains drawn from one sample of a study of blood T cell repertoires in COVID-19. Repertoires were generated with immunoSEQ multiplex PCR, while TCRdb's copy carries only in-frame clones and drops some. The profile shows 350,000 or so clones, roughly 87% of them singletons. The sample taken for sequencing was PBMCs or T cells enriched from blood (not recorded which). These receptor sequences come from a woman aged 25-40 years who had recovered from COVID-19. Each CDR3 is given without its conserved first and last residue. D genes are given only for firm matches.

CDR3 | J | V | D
ATSESGTGDGYT | TRBJ1-2 | TRBV24-1 | TRBD1
ASSVRDRGVYGYT | TRBJ1-2 | TRBV5-1 | TRBD1
ASRGTVGGPQH | TRBJ1-5 | TRBV6-5 | TRBD1
ASSYSAGVPTGELF | TRBJ2-2 | TRBV6-5 | TRBD2
ASSAQMDSFEAF | TRBJ1-1 | TRBV19 | .
ASSFDPRERGASTDTQY | TRBJ2-3 | TRBV7-4 | TRBD2
ASSRGGAQANEQF | TRBJ2-1 | TRBV4-2 | TRBD2
ASSFGDSHTGELF | TRBJ2-2 | TRBV7-9 | TRBD1
ASSLARSNTEAF | TRBJ1-1 | TRBV5-4 | .
ASSEPREAGYT | TRBJ1-2 | TRBV2 | .
ASSVGQGAFSPLH | TRBJ1-6 | TRBV9 | TRBD1
ASSETGMEGYGYT | TRBJ1-2 | TRBV6-1 | .
ASSPRTGGKLF | TRBJ1-4 | TRBV27 | .
ASSSTGRQETQY | TRBJ2-5 | TRBV7-7 | .
ASSQDVGGRVAF | TRBJ1-1 | TRBV4-3 | .
ASSRDRGDYGYT | TRBJ1-2 | TRBV4-3 | TRBD1
ASSQGGSSAKETQY | TRBJ2-5 | TRBV4-3 | .
ASSSPQKTTGTNEKLF | TRBJ1-4 | TRBV28 | TRBD1
ASRVSGMSSQNTEAF | TRBJ1-1 | TRBV2 | .
ASSDIQTNTGELF | TRBJ2-2 | TRBV10-1 | .
ASRAGTPVNEQF | TRBJ2-1 | TRBV2 | .
ASSLGPGNTEAF | TRBJ1-1 | TRBV11-2 | .
ASSGGEGAIRNEQF | TRBJ2-1 | TRBV9 | TRBD1
ATSRDLRGGGNQPQH | TRBJ1-5 | TRBV15 | .
ASSSRLAGLYEQY | TRBJ2-7 | TRBV6-2/TRBV6-3 | TRBD2
ASSHSSNEQF | TRBJ2-1 | TRBV5-1 | .
ASSLVGAGGPGTGELF | TRBJ2-2 | TRBV5-6 | TRBD2
AISESPWGEGNTEAF | TRBJ1-1 | TRBV10-3 | .
ASSRTTGFSTDTQY | TRBJ2-3 | TRBV13 | .
ASSLARAGGSYNEQF | TRBJ2-1 | TRBV7-9 | TRBD2
ASRTGTGGTWGNEQF | TRBJ2-1 | TRBV7-9 | TRBD1
ASSPTSGPLDTQY | TRBJ2-3 | TRBV27 | TRBD2
ASSVSLGANTGELF | TRBJ2-2 | TRBV2 | .
SVRTGALMNTEAF | TRBJ1-1 | TRBV29-1 | TRBD1
ASSTQGWGSTDTQY | TRBJ2-3 | TRBV7-2 | .
ASSFRTGRNSNQPQH | TRBJ1-5 | TRBV27 | TRBD1